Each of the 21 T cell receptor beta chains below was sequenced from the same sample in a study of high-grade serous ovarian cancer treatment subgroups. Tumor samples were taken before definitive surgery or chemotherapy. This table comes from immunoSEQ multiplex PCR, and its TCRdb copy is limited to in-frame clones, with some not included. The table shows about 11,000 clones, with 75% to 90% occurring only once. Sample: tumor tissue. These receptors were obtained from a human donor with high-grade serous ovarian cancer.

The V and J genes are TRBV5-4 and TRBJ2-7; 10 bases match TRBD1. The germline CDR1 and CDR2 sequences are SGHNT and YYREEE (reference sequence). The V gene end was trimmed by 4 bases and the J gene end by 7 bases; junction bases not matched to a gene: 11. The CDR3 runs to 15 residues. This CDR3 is CASSVDRGMGSEQYF. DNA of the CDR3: TGTGCCAGCAGCGTGGACAGGGGGATGGGCTCAGAGCAGTACTTC.

DNA of the CDR3: TGCGCCAGCAGCCAAGATAGGGATCAGCCCCAGCATTTT. Translated: CASSQDRDQPQHF. V is TRBV4-1 and J is TRBJ1-5; D gene uncertain. The V gene's germline CDR1 is MGHRA and CDR2 YSYEKL. CDR3 length: 13 residues. Deletions cut 0 bases from V and 5 bases from J, with 5 bases between.

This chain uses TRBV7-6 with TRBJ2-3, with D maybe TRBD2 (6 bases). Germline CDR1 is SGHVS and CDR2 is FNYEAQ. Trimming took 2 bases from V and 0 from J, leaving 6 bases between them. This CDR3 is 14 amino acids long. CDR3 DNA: TGTGCCAGCAGCTTAAGCGGGAGCACAGATACGCAGTATTTT. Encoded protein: CASSLSGSTDTQYF.

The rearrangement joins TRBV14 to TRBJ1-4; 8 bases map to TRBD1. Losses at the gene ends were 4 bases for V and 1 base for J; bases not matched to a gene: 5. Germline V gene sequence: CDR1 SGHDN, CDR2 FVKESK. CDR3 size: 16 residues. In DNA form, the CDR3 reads TGTGCCAGCAGCCGAGGACAGGGAGGAACTAATGAAAAACTGTTTTTT. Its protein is CASSRGQGGTNEKLFF.

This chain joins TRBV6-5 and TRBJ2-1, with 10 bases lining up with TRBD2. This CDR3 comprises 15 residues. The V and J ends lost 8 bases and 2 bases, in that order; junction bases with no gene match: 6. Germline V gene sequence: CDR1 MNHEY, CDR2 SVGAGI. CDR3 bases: TGTGCCAGCGGCTCAAGCGGGGGGGCCTACAATGAGCAGTTCTTC. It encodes CASGSSGGAYNEQFF.

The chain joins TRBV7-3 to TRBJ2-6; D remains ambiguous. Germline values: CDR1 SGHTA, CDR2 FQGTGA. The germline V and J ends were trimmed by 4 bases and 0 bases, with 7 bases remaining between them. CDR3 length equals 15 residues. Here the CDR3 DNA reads TGTGCCAGCAGCTCCGTAGTCTCTGGGGCCAACGTCCTGACTTTC. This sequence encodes CASSSVVSGANVLTF.

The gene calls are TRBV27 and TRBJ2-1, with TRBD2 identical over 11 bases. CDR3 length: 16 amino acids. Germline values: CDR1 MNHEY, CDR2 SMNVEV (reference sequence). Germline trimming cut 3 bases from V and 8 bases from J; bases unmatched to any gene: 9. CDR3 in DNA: TGTGCCAGCAGTTTCCTAGCGGGAGGTGCCAGGTATGAGCAGTTCTTC. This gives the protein CASSFLAGGARYEQFF.

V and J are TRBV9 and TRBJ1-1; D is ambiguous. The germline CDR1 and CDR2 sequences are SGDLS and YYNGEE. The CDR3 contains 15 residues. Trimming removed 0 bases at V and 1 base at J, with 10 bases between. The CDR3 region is CASSVAGMGNTEAFF. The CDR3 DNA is TGTGCCAGCAGCGTAGCCGGAATGGGGAACACTGAAGCTTTCTTT.

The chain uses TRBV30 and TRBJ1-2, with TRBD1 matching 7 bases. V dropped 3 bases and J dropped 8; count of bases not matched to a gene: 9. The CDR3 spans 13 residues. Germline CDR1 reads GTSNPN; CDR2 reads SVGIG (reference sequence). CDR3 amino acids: CAWSLYRGEGYTF. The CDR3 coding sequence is TGTGCCTGGAGCTTATACAGGGGAGAAGGCTACACCTTC.

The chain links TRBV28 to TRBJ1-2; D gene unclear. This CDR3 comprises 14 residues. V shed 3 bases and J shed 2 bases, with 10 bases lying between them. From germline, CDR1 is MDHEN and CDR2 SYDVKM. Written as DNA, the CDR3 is TGTGCCAGCAGTTTTACACCTGAGAACTATGGCTACACCTTC. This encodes CASSFTPENYGYTF.

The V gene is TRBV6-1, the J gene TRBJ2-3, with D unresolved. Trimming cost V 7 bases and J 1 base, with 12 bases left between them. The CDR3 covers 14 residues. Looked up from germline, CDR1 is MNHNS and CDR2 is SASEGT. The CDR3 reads CASKTGSRTDTQYF. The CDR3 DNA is TGTGCCAGCAAGACCGGATCCCGCACAGATACGCAGTATTTT.

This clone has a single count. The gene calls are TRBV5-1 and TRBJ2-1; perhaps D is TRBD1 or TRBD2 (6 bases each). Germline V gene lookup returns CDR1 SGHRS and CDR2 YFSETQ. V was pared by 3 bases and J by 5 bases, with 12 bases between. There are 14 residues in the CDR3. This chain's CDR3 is CASSWGGQHNEQFF. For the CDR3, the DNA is TGCGCCAGCAGCTGGGGAGGACAGCACAATGAGCAGTTCTTC.

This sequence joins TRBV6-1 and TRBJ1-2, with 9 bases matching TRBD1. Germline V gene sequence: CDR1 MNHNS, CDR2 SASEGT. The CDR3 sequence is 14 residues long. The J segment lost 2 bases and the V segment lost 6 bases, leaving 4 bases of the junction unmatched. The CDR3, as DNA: TGTGCCAGCAGAATAGACAGGGGGAACTATGGCTACACCTTC. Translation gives CASRIDRGNYGYTF.

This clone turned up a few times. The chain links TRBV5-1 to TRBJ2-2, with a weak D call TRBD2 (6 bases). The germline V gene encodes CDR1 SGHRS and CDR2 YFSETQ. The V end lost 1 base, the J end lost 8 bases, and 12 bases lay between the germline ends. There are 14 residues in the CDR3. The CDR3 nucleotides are TGCGCCAGCAGCTTGCTCGGGGGATCGGGGGAGCTGTTTTTT. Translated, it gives CASSLLGGSGELFF.

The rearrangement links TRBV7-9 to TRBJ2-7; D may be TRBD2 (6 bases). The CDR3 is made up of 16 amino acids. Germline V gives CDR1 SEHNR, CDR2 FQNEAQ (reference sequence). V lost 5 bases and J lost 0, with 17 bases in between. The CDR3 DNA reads TGTGCCAGCAGCCCCGACGAGGGACTTTCCTCCTACGAGCAGTACTTC. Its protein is CASSPDEGLSSYEQYF. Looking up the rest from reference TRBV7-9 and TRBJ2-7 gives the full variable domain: DTGVSQNPRHKITKRGQNVTFRCDPISEHNRLYWYRQTLGQGPEFLTYFQNEAQLEKSRLLSDRFSAERPKGSFSTLEIQRTEQGDSAMYLCASSPDEGLSSYEQYFGPGTRLTVT.

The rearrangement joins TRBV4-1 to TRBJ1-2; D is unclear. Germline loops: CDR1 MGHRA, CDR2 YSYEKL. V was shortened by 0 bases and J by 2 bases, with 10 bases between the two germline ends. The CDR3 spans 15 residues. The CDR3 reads CASSQDLAANYGYTF. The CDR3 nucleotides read TGCGCCAGCAGCCAAGACCTGGCCGCCAACTATGGCTACACCTTC.

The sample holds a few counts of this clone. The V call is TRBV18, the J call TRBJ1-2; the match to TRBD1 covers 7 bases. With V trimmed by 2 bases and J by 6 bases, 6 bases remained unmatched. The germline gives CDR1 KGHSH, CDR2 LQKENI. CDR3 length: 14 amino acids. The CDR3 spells CASSPMKGANGYTF. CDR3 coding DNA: TGTGCCAGCTCACCAATGAAGGGGGCGAATGGCTACACCTTC. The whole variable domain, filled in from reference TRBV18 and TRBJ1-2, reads NAGVMQNPRHLVRRRGQEARLRCSPMKGHSHVYWYRQLPEEGLKFMVYLQKENIIDESGMPKERFSAEFPKEGPSILRIQQVVRGDSAAYFCASSPMKGANGYTFGSGTRLTVV.

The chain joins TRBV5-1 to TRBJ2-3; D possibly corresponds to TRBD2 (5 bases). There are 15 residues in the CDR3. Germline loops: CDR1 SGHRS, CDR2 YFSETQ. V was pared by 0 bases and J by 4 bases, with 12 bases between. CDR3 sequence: CASSLANPRADTQYF. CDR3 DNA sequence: TGCGCCAGCAGCTTGGCTAATCCGCGGGCAGATACGCAGTATTTT.

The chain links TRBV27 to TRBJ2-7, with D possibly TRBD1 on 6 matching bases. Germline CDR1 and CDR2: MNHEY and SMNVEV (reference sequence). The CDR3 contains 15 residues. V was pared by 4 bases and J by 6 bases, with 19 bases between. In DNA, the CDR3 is TGTGCCAGCAGTTCCAGACAGGCCAGTTTGGGCGAGCAGTACTTC. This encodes CASSSRQASLGEQYF.

CDR3 region: CASSLKLNTGELFF. The CDR3 DNA reads TGTGCCAGCAGCTTAAAGTTAAACACCGGGGAGCTGTTTTTT. The chain has TRBV7-8 and TRBJ2-2, with no clear D. The CDR3 is made up of 14 amino acids. V was trimmed by 2 bases and J by 2 bases, leaving 6 bases between them. The germline V gene has CDR1 SGHVS and CDR2 FQNEAQ.

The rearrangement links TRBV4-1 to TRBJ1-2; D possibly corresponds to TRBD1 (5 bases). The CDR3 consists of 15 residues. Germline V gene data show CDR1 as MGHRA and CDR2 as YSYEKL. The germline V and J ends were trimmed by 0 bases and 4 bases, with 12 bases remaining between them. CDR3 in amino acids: CASSQDRGVLYGYTF. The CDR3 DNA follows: TGCGCCAGCAGCCAAGATCGAGGGGTACTCTATGGCTACACCTTC.